This T cell receptor beta chain was captured in a study of blood T cells in healthy people across ages. The use of a sample-barcoded 5' primer and a J-beta primer mix characterized a second PCR of 7 to 11 cycles. TCRdb re-called the 5' RACE reads through MiXCR, storing one row per CDR3 protein. Among some 790,000 distinct CDR3 sequences listed, under 30% were seen once. Concerning this clonotype itself: A much larger clonotype is one base distant, so this may be a read error.

Per germline, CDR1 SGHNT and CDR2 YYREEE (reference sequence). The CDR3 spans 15 residues. The TCR was taken from a woman at least 80 years old in good health. The V and J genes are TRBV5-4 and TRBJ2-7; 7 bases are shared with TRBD2. The end of the DNA is better explained by TRBJ2-4, so the J call may be wrong. The specimen sequenced was blood. The DNA of the CDR3 is TGTGCCAGCAGCACCCCTTGGGGGGGGGAGAACATTCAGTACTTC. Translation gives CASSTPWGGENIQYF.